A single sample is the source of the 4 T cell receptor beta chains below, sequenced in a study of blood T cell repertoires in COVID-19. Here immunoSEQ multiplex PCR was the method, and the copy in TCRdb shows in-frame clones only, minus some. The sample carries around 210,000 clones, roughly 90% recorded once. Sequenced: PBMCs or T cells enriched from blood (not recorded which). All receptors come from a woman in her late teens or twenties who had recovered from COVID-19.

The J gene is TRBJ1-1, the V gene TRBV7-9; no reliable D call. This CDR3 comprises 15 residues. Germline values: CDR1 SEHNR, CDR2 FQNEAQ (reference sequence). V dropped 1 base and J dropped 5 bases, with 14 bases sitting between them. The chain's CDR3 is CASSLDLGLATEAFF. CDR3 sequence (DNA): TGTGCCAGCAGCTTAGACCTGGGCTTGGCGACTGAAGCTTTCTTT.

The rearrangement joins TRBV11-2 to TRBJ1-4, with no clear D. Germline V gives CDR1 SGHAT, CDR2 FQNNGV. V was shortened by 7 bases and J by 2 bases, with 20 bases between the two germline ends. The CDR3 contains 17 residues. This CDR3 is CASTRGFRGRTNEKLFF. CDR3 nucleotide sequence: TGTGCCAGCACCCGCGGGTTCCGCGGGCGGACTAATGAAAAACTGTTTTTT.

The chain is built from TRBV4-1 and TRBJ1-4, with a possible D match to TRBD1 (5 bases). CDR1 is MGHRA, CDR2 YSYEKL, per germline. The CDR3 has 18 residues. The V and J ends lost 4 bases and 2 bases respectively, with 20 bases between them. This chain's CDR3 is CASSLGVAGDGTNEKLFF. The CDR3 region has the DNA TGCGCCAGCAGCCTAGGGGTGGCGGGGGACGGGACTAATGAAAAACTGTTTTTT.

This clone was found a few times. The chain uses TRBV4-1 and TRBJ2-2, with D maybe TRBD1 (6 bases). The germline gives CDR1 MGHRA, CDR2 YSYEKL. The CDR3 has 18 amino acids. With 1 base removed from V and 0 bases from J, the gap between germline ends came to 15 bases. The CDR3 DNA is TGCGCCAGCAGCCAAGGCGGCAGGACAGACGCGAACACCGGGGAGCTGTTTTTT. Amino acids: CASSQGGRTDANTGELFF.